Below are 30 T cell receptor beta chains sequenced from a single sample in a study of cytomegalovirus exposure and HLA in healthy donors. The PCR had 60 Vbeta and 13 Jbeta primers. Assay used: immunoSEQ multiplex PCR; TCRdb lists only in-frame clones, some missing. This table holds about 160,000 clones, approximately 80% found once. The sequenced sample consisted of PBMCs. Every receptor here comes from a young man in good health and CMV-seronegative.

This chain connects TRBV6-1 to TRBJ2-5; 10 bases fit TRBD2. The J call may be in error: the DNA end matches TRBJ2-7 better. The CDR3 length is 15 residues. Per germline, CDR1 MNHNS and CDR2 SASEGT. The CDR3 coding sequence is TGTGCCAGCAGTGCTTTTAGCGGGGGGCCCTACGAGCAGTACTTC. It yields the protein CASSAFSGGPYEQYF.

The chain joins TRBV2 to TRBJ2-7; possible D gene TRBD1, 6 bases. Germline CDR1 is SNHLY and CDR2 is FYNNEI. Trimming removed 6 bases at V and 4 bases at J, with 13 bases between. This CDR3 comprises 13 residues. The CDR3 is CASRWGLFYEQYF. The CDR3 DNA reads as TGTGCCAGCAGGTGGGGGCTGTTTTACGAGCAGTACTTC.

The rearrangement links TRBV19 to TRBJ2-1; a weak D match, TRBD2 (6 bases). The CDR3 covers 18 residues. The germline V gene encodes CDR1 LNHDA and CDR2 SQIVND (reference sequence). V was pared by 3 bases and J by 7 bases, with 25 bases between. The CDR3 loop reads CASSMSPRGGTKWNEQFF. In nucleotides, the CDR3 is TGTGCCAGTAGTATGAGCCCCCGCGGCGGGACCAAATGGAATGAGCAGTTCTTC.

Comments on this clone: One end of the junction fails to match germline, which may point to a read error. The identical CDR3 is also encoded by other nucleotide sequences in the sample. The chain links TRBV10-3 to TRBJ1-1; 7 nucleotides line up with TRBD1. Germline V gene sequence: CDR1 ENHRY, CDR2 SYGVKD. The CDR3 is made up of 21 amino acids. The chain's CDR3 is CAISSPRGQLQGGSMNTEAFF. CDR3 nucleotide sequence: TGTGCCATCAGTTCCCCCAGGGGACAGCTCCAGGGGGGCAGCATGAACACTGAGGCTTTCTTT.

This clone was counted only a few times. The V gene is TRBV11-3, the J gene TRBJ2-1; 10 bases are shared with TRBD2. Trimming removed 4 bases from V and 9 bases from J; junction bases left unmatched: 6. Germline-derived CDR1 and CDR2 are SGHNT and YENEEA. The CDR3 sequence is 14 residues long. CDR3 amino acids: CASSSSGGGGEQFF. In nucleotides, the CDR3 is TGTGCCAGCAGCTCTAGCGGGGGCGGGGGTGAGCAGTTCTTC.

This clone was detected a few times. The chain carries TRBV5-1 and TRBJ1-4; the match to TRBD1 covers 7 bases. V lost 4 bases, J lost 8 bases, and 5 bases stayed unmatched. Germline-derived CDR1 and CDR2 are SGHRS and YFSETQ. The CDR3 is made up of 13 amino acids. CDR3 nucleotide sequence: TGCGCCAGCAGCGGGACAGACATGGAAAAACTGTTTTTT. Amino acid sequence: CASSGTDMEKLFF.

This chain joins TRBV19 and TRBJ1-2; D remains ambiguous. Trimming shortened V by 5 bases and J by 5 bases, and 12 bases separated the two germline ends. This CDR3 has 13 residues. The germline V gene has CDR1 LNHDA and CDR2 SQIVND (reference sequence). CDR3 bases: TGTGCCAGTAGTCCCGGGCCGGGGTATGGCTACACCTTC. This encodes CASSPGPGYGYTF.

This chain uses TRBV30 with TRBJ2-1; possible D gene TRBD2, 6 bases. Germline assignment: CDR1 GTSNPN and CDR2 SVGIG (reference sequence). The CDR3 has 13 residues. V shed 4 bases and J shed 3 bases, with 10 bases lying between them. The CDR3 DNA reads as TGTGCCTGGATTAGGAGGGACTACAATGAGCAGTTCTTC. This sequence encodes CAWIRRDYNEQFF.

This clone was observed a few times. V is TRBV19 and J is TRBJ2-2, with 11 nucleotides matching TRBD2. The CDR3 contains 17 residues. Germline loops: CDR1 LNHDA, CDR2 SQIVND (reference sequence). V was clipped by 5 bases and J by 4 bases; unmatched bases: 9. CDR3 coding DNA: TGTGCCAGTAGTGGGGGCGGACTAGCGGGTGGCACCGGGGAGCTGTTTTTT. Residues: CASSGGGLAGGTGELFF.

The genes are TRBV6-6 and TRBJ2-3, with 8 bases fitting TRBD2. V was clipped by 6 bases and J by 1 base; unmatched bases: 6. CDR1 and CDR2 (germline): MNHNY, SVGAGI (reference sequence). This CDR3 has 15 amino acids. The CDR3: CASSPRRGGTDTQYF. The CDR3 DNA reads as TGTGCCAGCAGCCCCCGGCGGGGGGGCACAGATACGCAGTATTTT.

The CDR3 DNA is TGTGCCAGCAGTTTGAGTCGGCCTGGAGCCCTTGGGTACGAGCAGTACTTC. Its protein is CASSLSRPGALGYEQYF. The chain carries TRBV28 and TRBJ2-7; no reliable D call. The CDR3 covers 17 residues. The V gene's germline CDR1 is MDHEN and CDR2 SYDVKM. The V end lost 3 bases, the J end lost 4 bases, and 22 bases lay between the germline ends.

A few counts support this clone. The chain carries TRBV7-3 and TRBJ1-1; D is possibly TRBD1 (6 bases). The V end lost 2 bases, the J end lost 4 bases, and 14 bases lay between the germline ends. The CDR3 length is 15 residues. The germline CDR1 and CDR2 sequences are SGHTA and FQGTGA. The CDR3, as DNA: TGTGCCAGCAGCTTAGGGGGCAGGGGAGTCACTGAAGCTTTCTTT. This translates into CASSLGGRGVTEAFF.

The CDR3 sequence is CASSLRVGGGSYNEQFF. The CDR3 coding sequence is TGTGCCAGCAGCTTACGGGTGGGGGGGGGCTCCTACAATGAGCAGTTCTTC. The genes are TRBV13 and TRBJ2-1, with 7 positions matching TRBD2. Germline V lookup: CDR1 PRHDT, CDR2 FYEKMQ (reference sequence). V gave up 2 bases and J gave up 0 bases; unmatched junction bases: 7. This CDR3 is built from 17 residues.

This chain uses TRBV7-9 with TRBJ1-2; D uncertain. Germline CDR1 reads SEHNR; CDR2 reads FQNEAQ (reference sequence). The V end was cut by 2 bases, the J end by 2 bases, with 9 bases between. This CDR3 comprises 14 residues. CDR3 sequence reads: CASSLSQPNYGYTF. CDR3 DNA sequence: TGTGCCAGCAGCTTATCACAGCCCAACTATGGCTACACCTTC.

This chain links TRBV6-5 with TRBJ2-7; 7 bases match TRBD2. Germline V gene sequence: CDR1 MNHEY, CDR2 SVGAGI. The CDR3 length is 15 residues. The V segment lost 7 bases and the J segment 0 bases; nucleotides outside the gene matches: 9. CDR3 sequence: CASKARGVISYEQYF. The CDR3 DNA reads TGTGCCAGCAAAGCACGGGGGGTGATCTCCTACGAGCAGTACTTC.

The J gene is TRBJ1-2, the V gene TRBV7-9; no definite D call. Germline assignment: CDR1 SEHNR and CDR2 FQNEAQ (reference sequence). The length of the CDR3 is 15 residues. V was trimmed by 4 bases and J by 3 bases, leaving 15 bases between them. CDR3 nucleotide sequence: TGTGCCAGCAGCTCCGCAGCCACAGTTTACTATGGCTACACCTTC. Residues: CASSSAATVYYGYTF.

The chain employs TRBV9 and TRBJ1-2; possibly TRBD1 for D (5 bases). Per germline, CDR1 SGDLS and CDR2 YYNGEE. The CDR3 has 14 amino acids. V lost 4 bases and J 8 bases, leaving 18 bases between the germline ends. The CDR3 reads CASSPFGEGMGYTF. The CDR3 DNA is TGTGCCAGCAGCCCCTTTGGGGAGGGGATGGGCTACACCTTC. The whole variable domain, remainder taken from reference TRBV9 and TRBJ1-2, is DSGVTQTPKHLITATGQRVTLRCSPRSGDLSVYWYQQSLDQGLQFLIQYYNGEERAKGNILERFSAQQFPDLHSELNLSSLELGDSALYFCASSPFGEGMGYTFGSGTRLTVV.

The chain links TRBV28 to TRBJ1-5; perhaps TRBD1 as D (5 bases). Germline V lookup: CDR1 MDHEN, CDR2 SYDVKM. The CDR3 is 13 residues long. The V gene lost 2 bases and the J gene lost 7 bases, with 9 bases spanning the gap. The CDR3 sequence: CASSLEGAQPQHF. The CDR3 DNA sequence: TGTGCCAGCAGTTTAGAAGGGGCCCAGCCCCAGCATTTT.

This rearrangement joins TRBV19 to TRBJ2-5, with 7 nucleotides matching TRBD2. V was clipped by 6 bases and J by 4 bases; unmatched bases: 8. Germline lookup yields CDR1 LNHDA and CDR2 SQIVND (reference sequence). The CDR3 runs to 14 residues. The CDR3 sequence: CASSRAGFGETQYF. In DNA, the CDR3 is TGTGCCAGTAGCCGAGCGGGGTTTGGAGAGACCCAGTACTTC.

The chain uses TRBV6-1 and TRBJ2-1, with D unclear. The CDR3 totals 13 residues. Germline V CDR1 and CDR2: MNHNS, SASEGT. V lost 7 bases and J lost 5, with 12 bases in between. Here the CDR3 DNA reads TGTGCCAGCACCCCCCTAGAACACAATGAGCAGTTCTTC. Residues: CASTPLEHNEQFF.

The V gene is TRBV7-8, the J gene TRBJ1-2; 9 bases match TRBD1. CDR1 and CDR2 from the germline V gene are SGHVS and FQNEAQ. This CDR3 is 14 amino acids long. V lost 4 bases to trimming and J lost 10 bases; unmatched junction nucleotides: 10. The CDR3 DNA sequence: TGTGCCAGCAGCTCCCGGGACAGGGCCACCCACTACACCTTC. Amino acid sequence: CASSSRDRATHYTF.

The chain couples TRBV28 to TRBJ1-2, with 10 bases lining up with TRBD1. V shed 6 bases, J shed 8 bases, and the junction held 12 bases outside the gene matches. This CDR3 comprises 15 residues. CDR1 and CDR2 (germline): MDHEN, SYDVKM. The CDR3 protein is CASRIPGQGFMGYTF. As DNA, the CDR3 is TGTGCCAGCAGAATCCCGGGACAGGGGTTTATGGGCTACACCTTC.

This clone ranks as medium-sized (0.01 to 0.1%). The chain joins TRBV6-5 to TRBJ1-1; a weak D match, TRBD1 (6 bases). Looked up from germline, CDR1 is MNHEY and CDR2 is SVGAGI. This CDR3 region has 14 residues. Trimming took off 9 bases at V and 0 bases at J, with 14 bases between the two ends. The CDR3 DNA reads TGTGCCAGTGGACAGACTCTTATGAACACTGAAGCTTTCTTT. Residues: CASGQTLMNTEAFF.

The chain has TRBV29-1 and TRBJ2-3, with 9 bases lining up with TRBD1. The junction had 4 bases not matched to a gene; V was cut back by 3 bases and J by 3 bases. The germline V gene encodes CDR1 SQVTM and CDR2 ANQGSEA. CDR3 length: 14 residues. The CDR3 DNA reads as TGCAGCGTTGAGGGGGGACAGGGAACAGATACGCAGTATTTT. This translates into CSVEGGQGTDTQYF.

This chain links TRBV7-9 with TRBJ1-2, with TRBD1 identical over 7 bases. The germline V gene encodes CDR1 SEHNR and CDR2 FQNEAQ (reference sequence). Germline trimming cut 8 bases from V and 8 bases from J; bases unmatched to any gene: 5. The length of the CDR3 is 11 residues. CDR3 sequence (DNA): TGTGCCAGCGGAACAGGGGTAGGCTACACCTTC. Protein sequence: CASGTGVGYTF.

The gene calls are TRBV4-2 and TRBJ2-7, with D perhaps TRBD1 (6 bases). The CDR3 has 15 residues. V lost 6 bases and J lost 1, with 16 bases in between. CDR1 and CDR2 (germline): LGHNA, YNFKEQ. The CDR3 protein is CASSRDRSPSYEQYF. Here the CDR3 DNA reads TGTGCCAGCAGTCGCGACAGGTCTCCTTCCTACGAGCAGTACTTC.

The CDR3 coding sequence is TGTGCCAGCAGCGTAGTAGACACCGGGGAGCTGTTTTTT. It is translated as CASSVVDTGELFF. The chain has TRBV9 and TRBJ2-2; no clear D gene. There are 13 residues in the CDR3. V lost 0 bases, J lost 3 bases, and 3 bases lay in between. Germline loops: CDR1 SGDLS, CDR2 YYNGEE. The whole variable domain, remainder taken from reference TRBV9 and TRBJ2-2, is DSGVTQTPKHLITATGQRVTLRCSPRSGDLSVYWYQQSLDQGLQFLIQYYNGEERAKGNILERFSAQQFPDLHSELNLSSLELGDSALYFCASSVVDTGELFFGEGSRLTVL.

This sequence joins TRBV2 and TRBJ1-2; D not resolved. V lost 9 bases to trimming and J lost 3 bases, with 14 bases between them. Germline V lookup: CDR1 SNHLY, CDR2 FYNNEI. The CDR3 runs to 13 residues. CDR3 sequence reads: CARPQEVDYGYTF. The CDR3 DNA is TGTGCCAGACCGCAGGAGGTGGACTATGGCTACACCTTC.

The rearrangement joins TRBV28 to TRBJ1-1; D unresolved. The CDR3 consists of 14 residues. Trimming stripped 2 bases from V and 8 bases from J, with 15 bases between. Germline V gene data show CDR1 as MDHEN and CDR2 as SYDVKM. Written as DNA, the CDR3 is TGTGCCAGCAGTTTAGAAGGACGCCGAGGGGAAGCTTTCTTT. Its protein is CASSLEGRRGEAFF.

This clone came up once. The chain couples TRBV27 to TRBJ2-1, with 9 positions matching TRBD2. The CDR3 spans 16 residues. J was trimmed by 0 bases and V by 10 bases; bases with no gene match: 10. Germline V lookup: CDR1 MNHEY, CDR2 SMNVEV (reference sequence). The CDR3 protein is CATSGASGISYNEQFF. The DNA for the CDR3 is TGTGCCACTTCCGGGGCTAGCGGGATCTCCTACAATGAGCAGTTCTTC.